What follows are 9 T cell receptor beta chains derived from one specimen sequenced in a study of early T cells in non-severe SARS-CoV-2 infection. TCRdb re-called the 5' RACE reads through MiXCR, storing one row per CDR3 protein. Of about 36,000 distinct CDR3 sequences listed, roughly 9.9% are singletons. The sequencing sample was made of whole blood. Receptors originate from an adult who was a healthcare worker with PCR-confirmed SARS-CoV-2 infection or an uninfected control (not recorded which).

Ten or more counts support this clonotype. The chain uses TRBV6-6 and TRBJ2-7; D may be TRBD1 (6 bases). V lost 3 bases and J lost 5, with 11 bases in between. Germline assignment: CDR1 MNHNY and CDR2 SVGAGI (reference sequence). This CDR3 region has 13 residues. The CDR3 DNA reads TGTGCCAGCAGTTATTACAGGGTGGACGAGCAGTACTTC. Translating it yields CASSYYRVDEQYF.

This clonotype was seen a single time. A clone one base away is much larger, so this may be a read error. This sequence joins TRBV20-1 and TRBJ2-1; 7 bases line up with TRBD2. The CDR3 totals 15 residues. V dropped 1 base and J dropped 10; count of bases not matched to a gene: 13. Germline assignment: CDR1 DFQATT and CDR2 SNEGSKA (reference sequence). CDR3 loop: CSARVTSGSGEEQFF. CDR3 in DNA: TGCAGTGCTAGAGTCACCTCAGGGAGCGGGGAGGAGCAGTTCTTC.

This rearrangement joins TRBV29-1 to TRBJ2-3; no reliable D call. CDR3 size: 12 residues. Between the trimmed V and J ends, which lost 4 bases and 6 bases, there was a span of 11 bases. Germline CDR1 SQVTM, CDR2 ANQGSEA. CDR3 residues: CSVAPTADTQYF. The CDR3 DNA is TGCAGCGTTGCTCCCACGGCCGATACGCAGTATTTT.

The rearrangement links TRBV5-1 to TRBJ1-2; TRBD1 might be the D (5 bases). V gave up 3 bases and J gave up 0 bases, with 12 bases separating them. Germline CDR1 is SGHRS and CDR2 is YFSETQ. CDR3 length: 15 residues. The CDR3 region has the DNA TGCGCCAGCAGCTCCCACCCACAGGCTAACTATGGCTACACCTTC. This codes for CASSSHPQANYGYTF.

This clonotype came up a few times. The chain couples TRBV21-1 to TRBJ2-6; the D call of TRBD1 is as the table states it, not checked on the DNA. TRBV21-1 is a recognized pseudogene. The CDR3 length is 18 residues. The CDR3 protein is CASSKAGTGRFGANVLTF. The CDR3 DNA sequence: TGTGCCAGCAGCAAAGCGGGGACAGGGAGATTTGGGGCCAACGTCCTGACTTTC.

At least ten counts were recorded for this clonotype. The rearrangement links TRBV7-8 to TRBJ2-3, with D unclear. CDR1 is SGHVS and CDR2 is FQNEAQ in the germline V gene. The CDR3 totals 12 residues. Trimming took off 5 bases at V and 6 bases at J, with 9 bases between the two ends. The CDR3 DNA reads TGTGCCAGCAGCCCCGAATTGGATACGCAGTATTTT. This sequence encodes CASSPELDTQYF.

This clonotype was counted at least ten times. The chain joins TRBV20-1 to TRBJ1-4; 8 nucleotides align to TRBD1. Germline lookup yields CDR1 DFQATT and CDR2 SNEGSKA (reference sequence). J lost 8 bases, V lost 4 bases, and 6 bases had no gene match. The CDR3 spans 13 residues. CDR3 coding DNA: TGCAGTGCTACCGGGACAGGTGGGGAAAAACTGTTTTTT. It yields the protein CSATGTGGEKLFF.

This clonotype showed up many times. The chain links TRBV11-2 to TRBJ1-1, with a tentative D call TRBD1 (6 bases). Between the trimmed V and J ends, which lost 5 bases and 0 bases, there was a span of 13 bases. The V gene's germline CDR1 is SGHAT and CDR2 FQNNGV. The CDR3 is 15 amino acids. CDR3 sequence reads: CASSLRTAMNTEAFF. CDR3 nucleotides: TGTGCCAGCAGCCTTCGGACAGCAATGAACACTGAAGCTTTCTTT.

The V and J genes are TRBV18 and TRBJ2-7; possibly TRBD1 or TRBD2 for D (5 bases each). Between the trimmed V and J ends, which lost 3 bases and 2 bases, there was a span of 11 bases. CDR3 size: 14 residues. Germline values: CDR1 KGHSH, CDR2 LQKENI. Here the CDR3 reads CASSPLGPAYEQYF. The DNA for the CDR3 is TGTGCCAGCTCACCCTTGGGACCCGCCTACGAGCAGTACTTC.